These 21 T cell receptor beta chains share one sample of origin, sequenced in a study of beta chain features in type 1 diabetes. Overall study results and limits: The study found moderately but significantly shorter TCRB CDR3s in all four CD4+ subsets of Type 1 diabetes patients.

Antigen specificity for these receptors is unknown. Expressed TCRB transcripts were sequenced because the entire RNA isolate underwent reverse transcription. Measured with immunoSEQ multiplex PCR; TCRdb has only the in-frame clones, and not every one. The repertoire has fewer than 300,000 clones, 11% of them found once; the top ten carry around 0.017%. The sample taken for sequencing was naive CD4+ T cells from blood. Source of these receptors: a man between 25 and 39 years old with type 1 diabetes.

The chain employs TRBV18 and TRBJ1-6; 7 nucleotides line up with TRBD1. Germline-derived CDR1 and CDR2 are KGHSH and LQKENI. V dropped 3 bases and J dropped 5; count of bases not matched to a gene: 4. The CDR3 runs 15 residues. Here the CDR3 DNA reads TGTGCCAGCTCACCCAGGGGGGTTGATAATTCACCCCTCCACTTT. As protein: CASSPRGVDNSPLHF.

The chain joins TRBV4-2 to TRBJ2-3; 9 bases match TRBD2. Unmatched junction bases numbered 12, after V lost 0 bases and J lost 5 bases. The length of the CDR3 is 18 residues. Germline V gene sequence: CDR1 LGHNA, CDR2 YNFKEQ. The CDR3 here is CASSQEGRLRGGLDTQYF. DNA for the CDR3: TGTGCCAGCAGCCAAGAGGGGCGATTGCGGGGGGGGCTAGATACGCAGTATTTT.

This clone was observed a few times. This rearrangement joins TRBV10-3 to TRBJ2-3, with D maybe TRBD2 (6 bases). CDR1 ENHRY and CDR2 SYGVKD come from the germline V gene. The CDR3 has 11 residues. V gave up 6 bases and J gave up 5 bases, with 6 bases separating them. For the CDR3, the DNA is TGTGCCATCAGGGGGGGAGATACGCAGTATTTT. Its protein is CAIRGGDTQYF.

The V and J genes are TRBV29-1 and TRBJ2-7, with 8 bases lining up with TRBD1. The CDR3 spans 16 residues. Losses at the gene ends were 5 bases for V and 0 bases for J; bases not matched to a gene: 12. Germline V gives CDR1 SQVTM, CDR2 ANQGSEA. The CDR3 DNA follows: TGCAGCGTTCTAGCAGGGGGCTATTGGAGCTCCTACGAGCAGTACTTC. Encoded protein: CSVLAGGYWSSYEQYF.

This clone has just a few counts. V gene TRBV9 combines with J gene TRBJ2-2; possibly TRBD2 for D (6 bases). The CDR3 has 15 residues. Trimming removed 0 bases from V and 3 bases from J, with 9 bases in between. Per the germline V gene, CDR1 is SGDLS and CDR2 is YYNGEE. CDR3 sequence: CASSVAGVDTGELFF. The CDR3 DNA follows: TGTGCCAGCAGCGTAGCGGGGGTTGACACCGGGGAGCTGTTTTTT.

This rearrangement joins TRBV11-2 to TRBJ2-7, with 7 bases identical to TRBD2. V gave up 1 base and J gave up 0 bases; unmatched junction bases: 3. Germline assignment: CDR1 SGHAT and CDR2 FQNNGV. There are 15 residues in the CDR3. CDR3 residues: CASSLVGGNSYEQYF. As DNA, the CDR3 is TGTGCCAGCAGCTTAGTCGGGGGGAACTCCTACGAGCAGTACTTC.

This clone was seen more than once but under ten times. The chain carries TRBV2 and TRBJ2-3; 13 bases agree with TRBD2. This CDR3 has 16 residues. J was trimmed by 6 bases and V by 8 bases; bases with no gene match: 11. CDR1 and CDR2 from the germline V gene are SNHLY and FYNNEI. The chain's CDR3 is CASGPTSGGPGDTQYF. Written as DNA, the CDR3 is TGTGCCAGCGGACCGACTAGCGGGGGGCCGGGGGATACGCAGTATTTT.

This clone was detected a few times. The gene calls are TRBV11-2 and TRBJ2-3, with 7 bases lining up with TRBD2. J gave up 4 bases and V 4 bases, and 11 bases lay outside the gene matches. CDR1 SGHAT and CDR2 FQNNGV come from the germline V gene. CDR3 length equals 16 residues. The CDR3 sequence: CASSWGRTRGADTQYF. The CDR3 DNA follows: TGTGCCAGCAGCTGGGGAAGGACTAGAGGGGCAGATACGCAGTATTTT.

This clone was observed a handful of times. Here the CDR3 reads CASSLLGTPQEVAFF. The CDR3 nucleotides are TGTGCCAGCAGCTTGCTCGGGACACCACAAGAGGTGGCTTTCTTT. The V gene is TRBV5-6, the J gene TRBJ1-1, with D possibly being TRBD1 (6 bases). This CDR3 has 15 residues. Germline V gene lookup returns CDR1 SGHDT and CDR2 YYEEEE. Trimming cost V 1 base and J 11 bases, with 21 bases left between them.

The gene calls are TRBV11-2 and TRBJ2-2; the D is unclear. Trimming shortened V by 1 base and J by 1 base, and 7 bases separated the two germline ends. Germline assignment: CDR1 SGHAT and CDR2 FQNNGV. The CDR3 extends over 15 amino acids. The CDR3: CASSLGLLNTGELFF. The CDR3 coding sequence is TGTGCCAGCAGCTTAGGTTTACTGAACACCGGGGAGCTGTTTTTT.

The V and J genes are TRBV25-1 and TRBJ1-2; 10 bases line up with TRBD1. CDR1 and CDR2 (germline): MGHDK, SYGVNS. The CDR3 extends over 13 amino acids. The V segment lost 6 bases and the J segment 5 bases; nucleotides outside the gene matches: 3. CDR3 residues: CASRRTGGYGYTF. Written as DNA, the CDR3 is TGTGCCAGCAGGAGGACAGGGGGGTATGGCTACACCTTC.

This clone was detected a few times. The V call is TRBV4-3, the J call TRBJ2-5, with a possible D match to TRBD1 (6 bases). The germline V gene has CDR1 LGHNA and CDR2 YSLEER. This CDR3 has 15 amino acids. Between the trimmed V and J ends, which lost 0 bases and 5 bases, there was a span of 13 bases. CDR3 region: CASSQDLWGRETQYF. The CDR3 nucleotides read TGCGCCAGCAGCCAAGATCTTTGGGGGCGCGAGACCCAGTACTTC.

CDR3: CASKSASGGRQPQHF. CDR3 coding DNA: TGTGCCAGCAAAAGCGCCTCCGGGGGGAGGCAGCCCCAGCATTTT. The chain carries TRBV27 and TRBJ1-5, with TRBD1 as a possible D gene (5 bases). CDR1 and CDR2 from the germline V gene are MNHEY and SMNVEV (reference sequence). Trimming shortened V by 7 bases and J by 7 bases, and 20 bases separated the two germline ends. CDR3 size: 15 residues.

The chain recombines TRBV7-2 with TRBJ2-7; 9 nucleotides align to TRBD1. J gave up 3 bases and V 4 bases, and 10 bases lay outside the gene matches. Germline V gives CDR1 SGHTA, CDR2 FQGNSA. The CDR3 loop spans 16 amino acids. As DNA, the CDR3 is TGTGCCAGCAGCTCGTACGGGGACAGGGTAGACTACGAGCAGTACTTC. Translation: CASSSYGDRVDYEQYF.

This rearrangement joins TRBV18 to TRBJ1-2, with D unclear. V gave up 7 bases and J gave up 9 bases, with 12 bases separating them. In germline, CDR1 is KGHSH, CDR2 LQKENI. The CDR3 runs 11 residues. CDR3 DNA sequence: TGTGCCAGCTGGGGAGGCACGAGCTACACCTTC. Encoded protein: CASWGGTSYTF.

The V gene is TRBV20-1, the J gene TRBJ2-3, with a possible D match to TRBD1 (5 bases). The germline gives CDR1 DFQATT, CDR2 SNEGSKA (reference sequence). V lost 6 bases and J lost 6, with 10 bases in between. This CDR3 contains 11 residues. The CDR3 region has the DNA TGCAGTGCCAAGGGGAAGGATACGCAGTATTTT. Residues: CSAKGKDTQYF.

CDR3 in DNA: TGTGCCAGCAGCTTGCCGACAGCCTCCGGCGGGACCCAGTACTTC. As protein: CASSLPTASGGTQYF. The chain employs TRBV5-4 and TRBJ2-5, with TRBD1 as a possible D gene (5 bases). Per the germline V gene, CDR1 is SGHNT and CDR2 is YYREEE (reference sequence). The V end was cut by 1 base, the J end by 7 bases, with 17 bases between. The CDR3 loop spans 15 amino acids.

V usage is TRBV5-1 and J usage is TRBJ1-1; D might be TRBD1 (5 bases). Germline loops: CDR1 SGHRS, CDR2 YFSETQ. V was shortened by 5 bases and J by 4 bases, with 15 bases between the two germline ends. The CDR3 has 14 residues. The DNA of the CDR3 is TGCGCCAGCAGTGGTGGGGGGTTCCCCACTGAAGCTTTCTTT. It yields the protein CASSGGGFPTEAFF. Looking up the rest from reference TRBV5-1 and TRBJ1-1 gives the full variable domain: KAGVTQTPRYLIKTRGQQVTLSCSPISGHRSVSWYQQTPGQGLQFLFEYFSETQRNKGNFPGRFSGRQFSNSRSEMNVSTLELGDSALYLCASSGGGFPTEAFFGQGTRLTVV.

This chain joins TRBV29-1 and TRBJ2-2, with 11 bases lining up with TRBD1. V lost 7 bases, J lost 7 bases, and 5 bases stayed unmatched. CDR3 length: 13 amino acids. Germline CDR1 reads SQVTM; CDR2 reads ANQGSEA. CDR3: CSGTGGQGGELFF. The CDR3 coding sequence is TGCAGCGGGACAGGGGGCCAAGGCGGGGAGCTGTTTTTT.

Only a few counts were recorded for this clone. The chain is built from TRBV7-2 and TRBJ2-5, with D perhaps matching TRBD1 (5 bases). Germline V lookup: CDR1 SGHTA, CDR2 FQGNSA. V shed 0 bases and J shed 5 bases, with 7 bases lying between them. The CDR3 has 13 residues. The CDR3 DNA follows: TGTGCCAGCAGCTTAGCTGGGGCGGAGACCCAGTACTTC. Amino acids: CASSLAGAETQYF. The whole variable domain, filled in from reference TRBV7-2 and TRBJ2-5, reads GAGVSQSPSNKVTEKGKDVELRCDPISGHTALYWYRQSLGQGLEFLIYFQGNSAPDKSGLPSDRFSAERTGGSVSTLTIQRTQQEDSAVYLCASSLAGAETQYFGPGTRLLVL.

V and J are TRBV30 and TRBJ1-2; TRBD1 matches at 11 bases. Trimming at V came to 7 bases and at J to 7 bases, leaving 2 bases not matched to a gene. The CDR3 has 11 residues. In germline, CDR1 is GTSNPN, CDR2 SVGIG (reference sequence). CDR3 bases: TGTGCCTCGGGACAGGGGGGTGGCTACACCTTC. It specifies CASGQGGGYTF.